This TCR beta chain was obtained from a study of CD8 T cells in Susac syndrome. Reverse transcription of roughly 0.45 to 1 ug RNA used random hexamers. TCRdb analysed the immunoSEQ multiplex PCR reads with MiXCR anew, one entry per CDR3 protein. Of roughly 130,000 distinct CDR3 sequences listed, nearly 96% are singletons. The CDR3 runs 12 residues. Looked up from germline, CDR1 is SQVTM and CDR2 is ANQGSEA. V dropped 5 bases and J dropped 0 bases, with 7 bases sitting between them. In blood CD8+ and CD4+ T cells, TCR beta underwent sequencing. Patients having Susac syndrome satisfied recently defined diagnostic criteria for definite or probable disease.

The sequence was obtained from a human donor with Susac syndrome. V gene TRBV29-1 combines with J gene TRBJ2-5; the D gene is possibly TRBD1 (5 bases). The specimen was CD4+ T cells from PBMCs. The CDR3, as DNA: TGCAGCGTTTCGACAGACCAAGAGACCCAGTACTTC. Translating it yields CSVSTDQETQYF.